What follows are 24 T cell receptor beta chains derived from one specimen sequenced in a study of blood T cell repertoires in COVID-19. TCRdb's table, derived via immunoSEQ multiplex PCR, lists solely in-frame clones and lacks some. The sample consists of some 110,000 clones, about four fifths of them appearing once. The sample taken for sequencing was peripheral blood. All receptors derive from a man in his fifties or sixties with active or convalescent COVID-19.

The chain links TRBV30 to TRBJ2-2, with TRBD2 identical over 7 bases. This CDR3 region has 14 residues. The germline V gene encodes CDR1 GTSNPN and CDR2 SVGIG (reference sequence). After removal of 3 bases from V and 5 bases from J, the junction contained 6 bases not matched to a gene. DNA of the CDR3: TGTGCCTGGAGCCCGGGGAGGGCGACCGGGGAGCTGTTTTTT. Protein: CAWSPGRATGELFF.

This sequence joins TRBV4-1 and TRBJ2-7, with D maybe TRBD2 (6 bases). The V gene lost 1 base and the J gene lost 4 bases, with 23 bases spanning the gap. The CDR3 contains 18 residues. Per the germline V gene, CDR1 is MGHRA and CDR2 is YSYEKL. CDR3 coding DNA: TGCGCCAGCAGCCAAGGAAATGGGCCCCGACTAGTTCCGTACGAGCAGTACTTC. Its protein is CASSQGNGPRLVPYEQYF.

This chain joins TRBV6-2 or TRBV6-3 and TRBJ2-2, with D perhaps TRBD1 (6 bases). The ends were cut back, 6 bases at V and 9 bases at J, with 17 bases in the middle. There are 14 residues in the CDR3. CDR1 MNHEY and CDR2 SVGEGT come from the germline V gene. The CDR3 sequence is CASSSRKQGRELFF. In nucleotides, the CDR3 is TGTGCCAGCAGCTCACGAAAACAGGGCCGGGAGCTGTTTTTT.

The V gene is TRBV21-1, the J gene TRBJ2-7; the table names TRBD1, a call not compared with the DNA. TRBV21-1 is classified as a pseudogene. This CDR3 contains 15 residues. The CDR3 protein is CASSKVVFSSYEQYF. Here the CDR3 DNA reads TGTGCCAGCAGCAAAGTTGTCTTCAGCTCCTACGAGCAGTACTTC.

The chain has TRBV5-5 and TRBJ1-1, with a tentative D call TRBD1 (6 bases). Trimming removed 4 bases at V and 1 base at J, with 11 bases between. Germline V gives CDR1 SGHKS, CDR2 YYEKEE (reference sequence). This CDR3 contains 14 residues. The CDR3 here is CASSETGRNTEAFF. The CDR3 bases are TGTGCCAGCAGCGAGACAGGACGGAACACTGAAGCTTTCTTT. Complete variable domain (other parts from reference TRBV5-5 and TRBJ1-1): DAGVTQSPTHLIKTRGQQVTLRCSPISGHKSVSWYQQVLGQGPQFIFQYYEKEERGRGNFPDRFSARQFPNYSSELNVNALLLGDSALYLCASSETGRNTEAFFGQGTRLTVV.

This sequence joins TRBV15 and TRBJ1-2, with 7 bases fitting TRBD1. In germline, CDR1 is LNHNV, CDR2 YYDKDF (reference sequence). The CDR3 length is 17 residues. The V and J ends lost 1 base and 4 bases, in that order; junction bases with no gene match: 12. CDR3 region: CATSRALGGGAGYGYTF. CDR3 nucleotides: TGTGCCACCAGCAGAGCTCTAGGAGGGGGCGCCGGCTATGGCTACACCTTC.

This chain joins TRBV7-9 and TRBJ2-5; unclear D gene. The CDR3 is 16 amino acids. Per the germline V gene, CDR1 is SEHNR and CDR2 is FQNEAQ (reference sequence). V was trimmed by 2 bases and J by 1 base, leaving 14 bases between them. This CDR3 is CASSLLGGGIQETQYF. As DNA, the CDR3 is TGTGCCAGCAGCTTACTAGGCGGTGGAATCCAAGAGACCCAGTACTTC.

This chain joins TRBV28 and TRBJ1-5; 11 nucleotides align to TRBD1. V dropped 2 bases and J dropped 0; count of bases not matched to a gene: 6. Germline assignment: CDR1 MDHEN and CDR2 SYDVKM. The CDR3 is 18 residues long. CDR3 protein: CASSLRGTGGYSNQPQHF. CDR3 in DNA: TGTGCCAGCAGTTTAAGAGGGACAGGGGGGTATAGCAATCAGCCCCAGCATTTT.

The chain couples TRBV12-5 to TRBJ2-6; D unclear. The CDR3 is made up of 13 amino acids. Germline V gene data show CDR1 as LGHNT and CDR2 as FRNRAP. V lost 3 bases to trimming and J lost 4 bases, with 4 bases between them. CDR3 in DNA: TGTGCTAGTGGTTTTGAGGGGGCCAACGTCCTGACTTTC. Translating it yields CASGFEGANVLTF.

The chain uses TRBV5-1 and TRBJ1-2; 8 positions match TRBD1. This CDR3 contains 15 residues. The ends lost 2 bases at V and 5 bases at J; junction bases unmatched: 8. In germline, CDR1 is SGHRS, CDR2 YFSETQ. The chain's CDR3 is CASSFGQGADYGYTF. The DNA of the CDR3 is TGCGCCAGCAGCTTCGGACAGGGAGCCGATTATGGCTACACCTTC.

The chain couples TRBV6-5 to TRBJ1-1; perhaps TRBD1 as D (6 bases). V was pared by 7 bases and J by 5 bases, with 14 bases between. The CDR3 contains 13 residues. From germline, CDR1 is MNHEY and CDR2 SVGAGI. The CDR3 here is CASTQRGYTEAFF. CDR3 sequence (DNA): TGTGCCAGCACCCAAAGGGGGTATACTGAAGCTTTCTTT.

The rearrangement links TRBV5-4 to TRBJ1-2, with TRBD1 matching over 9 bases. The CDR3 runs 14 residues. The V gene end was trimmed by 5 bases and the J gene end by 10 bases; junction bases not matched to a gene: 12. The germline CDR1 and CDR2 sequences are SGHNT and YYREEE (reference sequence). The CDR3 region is CASSRDRVLGDYTF. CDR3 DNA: TGTGCCAGCAGTAGGGACAGGGTGCTGGGGGACTACACCTTC.

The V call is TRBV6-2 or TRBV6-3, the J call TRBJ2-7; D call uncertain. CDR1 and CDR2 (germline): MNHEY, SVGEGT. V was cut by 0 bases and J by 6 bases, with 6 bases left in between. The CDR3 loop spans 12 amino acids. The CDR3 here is CASSYSVREQYF. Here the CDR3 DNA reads TGTGCCAGCAGTTACTCTGTCCGCGAGCAGTACTTC.

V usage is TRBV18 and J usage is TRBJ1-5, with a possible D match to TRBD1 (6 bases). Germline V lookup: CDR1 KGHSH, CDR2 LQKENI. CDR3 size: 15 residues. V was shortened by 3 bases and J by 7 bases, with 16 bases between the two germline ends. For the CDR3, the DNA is TGTGCCAGCTCACCCATACACCAGGGGTCGCAGCCCCAGCATTTT. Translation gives CASSPIHQGSQPQHF.

CDR3 coding DNA: TGCGCCAGCAGCTTGGGACAGGGGGGCTATGGCTACACCTTC. Encoded protein: CASSLGQGGYGYTF. The chain recombines TRBV5-1 with TRBJ1-2; 9 bases are a match to TRBD1. CDR3 length equals 14 residues. Trimming removed 0 bases from V and 4 bases from J; junction bases left unmatched: 1. Germline-derived CDR1 and CDR2 are SGHRS and YFSETQ.

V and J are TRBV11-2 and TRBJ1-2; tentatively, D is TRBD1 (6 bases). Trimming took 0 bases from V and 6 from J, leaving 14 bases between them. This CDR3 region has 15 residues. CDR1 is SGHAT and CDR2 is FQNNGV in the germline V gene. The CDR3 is CASSLDVGGRNGYTF. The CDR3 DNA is TGTGCCAGCAGCTTAGATGTGGGGGGGCGCAATGGCTACACCTTC.

In DNA, the CDR3 is TGTGCCAGCAGCTCTGTCAGGAACACCGGGGAGCTGTTTTTT. Translating it yields CASSSVRNTGELFF. The rearrangement uses TRBV11-3 and TRBJ2-2, with D hard to call. Germline V lookup: CDR1 SGHNT, CDR2 YENEEA. V lost 4 bases, J lost 1 base, and 7 bases lay in between. CDR3 length: 14 residues.

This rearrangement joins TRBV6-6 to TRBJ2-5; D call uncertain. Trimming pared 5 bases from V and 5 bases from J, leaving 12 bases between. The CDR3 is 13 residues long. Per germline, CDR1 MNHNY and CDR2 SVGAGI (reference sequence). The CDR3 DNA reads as TGTGCCAGCAGTGGCAGTGCGGAGGAGACCCAGTACTTC. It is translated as CASSGSAEETQYF.

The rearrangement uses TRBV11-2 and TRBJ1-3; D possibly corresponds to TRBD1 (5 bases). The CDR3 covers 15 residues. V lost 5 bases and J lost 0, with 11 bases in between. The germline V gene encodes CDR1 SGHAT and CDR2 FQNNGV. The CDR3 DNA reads TGTGCCAGCAGCCAGGGAGGGTCCTCTGGAAACACCATATATTTT. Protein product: CASSQGGSSGNTIYF.

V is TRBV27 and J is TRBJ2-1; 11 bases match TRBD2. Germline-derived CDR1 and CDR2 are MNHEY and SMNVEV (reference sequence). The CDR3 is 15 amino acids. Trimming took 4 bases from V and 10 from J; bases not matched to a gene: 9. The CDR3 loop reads CASSSTRLAGSEQFF. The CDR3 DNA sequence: TGTGCCAGCAGTTCCACTCGACTAGCGGGAAGCGAGCAGTTCTTC.

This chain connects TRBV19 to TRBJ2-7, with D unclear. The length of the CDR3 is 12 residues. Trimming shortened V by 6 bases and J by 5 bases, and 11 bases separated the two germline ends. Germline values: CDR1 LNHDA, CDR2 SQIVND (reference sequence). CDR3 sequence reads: CASSPGMNEQYF. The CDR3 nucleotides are TGTGCCAGTAGCCCCGGTATGAACGAGCAGTACTTC.

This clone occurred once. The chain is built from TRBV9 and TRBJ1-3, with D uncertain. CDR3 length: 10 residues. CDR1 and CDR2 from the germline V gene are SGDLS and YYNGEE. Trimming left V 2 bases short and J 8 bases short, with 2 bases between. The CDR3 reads CASSVDTIYF. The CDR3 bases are TGTGCCAGCAGCGTCGACACCATATATTTT.

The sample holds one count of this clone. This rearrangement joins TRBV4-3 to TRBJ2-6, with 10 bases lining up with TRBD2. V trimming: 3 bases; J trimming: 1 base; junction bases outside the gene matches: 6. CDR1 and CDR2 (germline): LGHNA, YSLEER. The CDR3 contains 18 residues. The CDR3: CASSHSLAGGSGANVLTF. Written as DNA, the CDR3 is TGCGCCAGCAGCCATTCTTTAGCGGGAGGATCTGGGGCCAACGTCCTGACTTTC.

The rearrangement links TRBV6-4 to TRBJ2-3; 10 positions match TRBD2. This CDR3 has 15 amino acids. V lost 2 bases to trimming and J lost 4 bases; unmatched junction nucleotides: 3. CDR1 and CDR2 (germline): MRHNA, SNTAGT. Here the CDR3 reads CASSDLAGESDTQYF. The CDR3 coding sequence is TGTGCCAGCAGTGACCTAGCGGGAGAATCAGATACGCAGTATTTT.